A single sample is the source of the 8 T cell receptor beta chains below, sequenced in a study of tumor and adjacent non-tumor tissue in lung cancer (dated by TCRdb to 2017 to 2018). Receptors were amplified or captured by multiplex PCR. Sequencing took place on an Illumina HiSeq 2500. Following protocols modified from ARM-PCR, the researchers constructed TCRbeta libraries through three rounds of nested PCR with primers (Table S4). TCRdb's own reprocessing of the public reads used fastp at Q25 and MiXCR and kept productive beta chains. Rows matching on CDR3 protein sequence are summarized as one entry with the most common DNA and genes. The sample table records 200,000 to 250,000 distinct CDR3 sequences; about two thirds of these occur just once. The top ten clones comprise 25% of the sample. RNA was extracted from bulk unsorted tissue and checked for quality with a NanoDrop ND-1000 and an Agilent 2100.

Sequenced: lung tumor tissue. The receptors were sampled from a man in his fifties or sixties with non-small cell lung cancer.

A note on this clonotype: Relative to the germline gene, one junction end is altered; a read error may explain this. The chain combines TRBV11-1 with TRBJ2-1; 11 bases match TRBD2. This CDR3 is built from 18 residues. CDR1 SGHAT and CDR2 FQDESV come from the germline V gene (reference sequence). Here the CDR3 reads CACSPELAGGSSYNEQFF. CDR3 DNA: TGTGCCTGCAGCCCCGAGCTAGCGGGGGGAAGCTCCTACAATGAGCAGTTCTTC.

The chain employs TRBV20-1 and TRBJ2-4; tentative D call: TRBD2 (5 bases). Germline V CDR1 and CDR2: DFQATT, SNEGSKA (reference sequence). The CDR3 is 15 amino acids. Between the trimmed V and J ends, which lost 0 bases and 5 bases, there was a span of 14 bases. CDR3 DNA: TGCAGTGCTAGAGACTTCACTAGTGGACAAAACATTCAGTACTTC. Its translation is CSARDFTSGQNIQYF.

Comment on this clonotype: One base away lies a much larger clone, so this may be a sequencing read error. This chain links TRBV12-3 or TRBV12-4 with TRBJ2-7, with D uncertain. CDR3 length equals 13 residues. The CDR3 sequence is CTSSFRPYYEQYF. In DNA form, the CDR3 reads TGTACCAGCAGTTTTCGGCCTTACTACGAGCAGTACTTC.

This clonotype was found a few times. The rearrangement uses TRBV12-5 and TRBJ1-1, with a tentative D call TRBD1 (5 bases). The CDR3 sequence is 13 residues long. Germline CDR1 is LGHNT and CDR2 is FRNRAP. The ends were cut back, 7 bases at V and 4 bases at J, with 13 bases in the middle. DNA of the CDR3: TGTGCTAGTGACGACAGCGCTATCACTGAAGCTTTCTTT. As protein: CASDDSAITEAFF.

In the case of this clonotype: The CDR3 does not end in the conserved phenylalanine or tryptophan, so this is likely a read error. The chain employs TRBV12-3 or TRBV12-4 and TRBJ2-7; D uncertain. The CDR3 contains 13 residues. Here the CDR3 DNA reads TGTGCTAGCAGTTCAGACACCACTTTTAAGCAGTACTTA. Amino acid sequence: CASSSDTTFKQYL.

To note about this clonotype: Given a much more abundant clone one base away, this may be a read error. This likely comes from a read error, as the CDR3 has no conserved phenylalanine or tryptophan at its end. This chain links TRBV6-2 or TRBV6-3 with TRBJ2-7, with D hard to call. The V and J ends lost 2 bases and 3 bases respectively, with 11 bases between them. This CDR3 spans 14 amino acids. Germline V gene sequence: CDR1 MNHEY, CDR2 SVGEGT. For the CDR3, the DNA is TGTGCCAGCAGTTACACGCAGAACCTCTACGAGCAGTACTCC. As protein: CASSYTQNLYEQYS.

This chain links TRBV11-3 with TRBJ2-5; D is possibly TRBD1 (6 bases). V was shortened by 5 bases and J by 2 bases, with 18 bases between the two germline ends. The CDR3 has 16 residues. Germline V CDR1 and CDR2: SGHNT, YENEEA. CDR3 in DNA: TGTGCCAGCAGCGAGGTCTATCAGGGGCTACAAGAGACCCAGTACTTC. Protein: CASSEVYQGLQETQYF.

The chain has TRBV20-1 and TRBJ1-2; unclear D gene. The germline V gene has CDR1 DFQATT and CDR2 SNEGSKA (reference sequence). Trimming removed 5 bases at V and 6 bases at J, with 16 bases between. The CDR3 contains 13 residues. For the CDR3, the DNA is TGCAGTGCTCCAAAGGACGGGCTAGATGGCTACACCTTC. Translated, it gives CSAPKDGLDGYTF.